This T cell receptor beta chain derives from a study of T cell changes during pregnancy in multiple sclerosis. The V and J ends lost 5 bases and 4 bases respectively, with 11 bases between them. The CDR3 is 14 amino acids. Germline V CDR1 and CDR2: PRHDT, FYEKMQ (reference sequence). The protocol was immunoSEQ multiplex PCR, while the TCRdb copy is restricted to in-frame clones and leaves out a portion. The sample shows tens of thousands of clones, around nine tenths of them seen only once. This sequence joins TRBV13 and TRBJ2-2; maybe TRBD1 (5 bases). This receptor was taken from a female donor with multiple sclerosis, enrolled in a pregnancy study. This specimen consisted of CD8+ T cells from peripheral blood mononuclear cells, obtained before pregnancy. In nucleotides, the CDR3 is TGTGCCAGCAGCGACAGCCAGGGCACCGGGGAGCTGTTTTTT. It specifies CASSDSQGTGELFF.